These T cell receptor beta chains were read from a single sample in a study of cytomegalovirus exposure and HLA in healthy donors. Method: immunoSEQ multiplex PCR; TCRdb's copy keeps in-frame clones and lacks some. The profile shows approximately 210,000 clones, over 60% of them singletons. Sequenced input: PBMCs. The receptors here all came from a woman in her forties in good health and CMV-seronegative. The CDR3 runs from the conserved cysteine through the conserved F or W. A D gene is named only where the DNA matches it firmly. The size field is filled for only some rows; it gives once, few, many or a size class.

TRBV19	TRBD2	TRBJ2-1	.	CASNGGRAYNEQFF	TGTGCCAGTAATGGCGGGAGGGCCTACAATGAGCAGTTCTTC
TRBV19	.	TRBJ1-2	once	CASTQRGMGYGYTF	TGTGCCAGTACCCAACGGGGGATGGGCTATGGCTACACCTTC
TRBV19	.	TRBJ2-3	once	CASSPTGGTTDTQYF	TGTGCCAGTAGCCCTACTGGCGGAACCACAGATACGCAGTATTTT
TRBV5-1	.	TRBJ1-2	few	CASRDPVKKTRTNLYGYTF	TGCGCCAGCAGGGATCCCGTTAAAAAAACAAGGACAAACCTATATGGCTACACCTTC
TRBV5-1	TRBD2	TRBJ2-1	.	CASSLVAGESYNEQFF	TGCGCCAGCAGCTTGGTTGCGGGAGAGAGCTACAATGAGCAGTTCTTC
TRBV6-1	.	TRBJ1-2	.	CASSGERGAGGYTF	TGTGCCAGCAGTGGAGAGCGGGGGGCGGGTGGCTACACCTTC
TRBV6-6	TRBD1	TRBJ2-7	.	CASLRGQGLYEQYF	TGTGCCAGCCTGAGGGGACAGGGTCTCTACGAGCAGTACTTC
TRBV6-1	TRBD2	TRBJ2-1	.	CASSDKGLAGGPYNEQFF	TGTGCCAGCAGTGACAAGGGACTAGCGGGAGGGCCATACAATGAGCAGTTCTTC
TRBV10-3	.	TRBJ1-2	.	CAISEFVGVAGDGYTF	TGTGCCATCAGTGAGTTCGTGGGGGTGGCAGGGGATGGCTACACCTTC
TRBV11-3	.	TRBJ1-2	.	CASSPSSVSGYTF	TGTGCCAGCAGCCCGAGCTCGGTCTCTGGCTACACCTTC
TRBV6-5	.	TRBJ1-5	.	CASRAAGGDQPQHF	TGTGCCTCACGGGCGGCGGGCGGAGATCAGCCCCAGCATTTT
TRBV19	TRBD1	TRBJ1-1	.	CASTQTTGARNTEAFF	TGTGCCAGTACCCAAACAACAGGGGCTCGTAACACTGAAGCTTTCTTT
TRBV7-2	TRBD2	TRBJ2-2	.	CASSLNSGATHGGELFF	TGTGCCAGCAGCTTAAACAGCGGGGCTACCCATGGCGGGGAGCTGTTTTTT
TRBV19	.	TRBJ2-5	.	CASSMTGGFETQYF	TGTGCCAGTAGTATGACAGGCGGGTTTGAGACCCAGTACTTC
TRBV9	.	TRBJ2-1	few	CASSEGGGNEQFF	TGTGCCAGCAGCGAAGGGGGGGGCAATGAGCAGTTCTTC
TRBV2	.	TRBJ1-3	few	CASSEGPPSRGFSGNTIYF	TGTGCCAGCAGTGAAGGACCACCCAGCAGGGGATTCTCTGGAAACACCATATATTTT
TRBV4-3	.	TRBJ1-3	.	CASSQETTQTVAIYF	TGCGCCAGCAGCCAAGAAACGACTCAGACGGTCGCCATATATTTT
TRBV18	TRBD1	TRBJ2-1	.	CASSRTGTGAYNEQFF	TGTGCCAGCTCACGCACCGGGACAGGGGCCTACAATGAGCAGTTCTTC
TRBV19	TRBD1	TRBJ1-5	.	CASNPGAGGAQPQHF	TGTGCCAGTAATCCAGGGGCAGGGGGCGCCCAGCCCCAGCATTTT
TRBV7-9	TRBD2	TRBJ2-1	few	CASSPRDSGREGSYNEQFF	TGTGCCAGCAGCCCCCGGGATAGCGGGAGGGAAGGTTCCTACAATGAGCAGTTCTTC
TRBV16	.	TRBJ2-3	.	CASSRAQDTQYF	TGTGCCAGCAGCCGCGCGCAAGATACGCAGTATTTT
TRBV5-6	TRBD2	TRBJ2-1	once	CASSRFGGRSSYNEQFF	TGTGCCAGCAGCCGGTTTGGCGGGAGAAGTTCCTACAATGAGCAGTTCTTC
TRBV11-2	.	TRBJ2-7	.	CASSSRDYSYEQYF	TGTGCCAGCAGCTCCCGCGACTACTCCTACGAGCAGTACTTC
TRBV11-3	TRBD2	TRBJ2-1	.	CASSLVRLAGTNEQFF	TGTGCCAGCAGCTTAGTACGGCTAGCGGGAACCAATGAGCAGTTCTTC
TRBV9	.	TRBJ2-3	.	CASSVDAMFRDTQYF	TGTGCCAGCAGCGTAGATGCAATGTTCAGAGATACGCAGTATTTT
TRBV5-1	.	TRBJ1-4	many	CASSPAAEATNEKLFF	TGCGCCAGCAGCCCAGCCGCGGAGGCAACTAATGAAAAACTGTTTTTT
TRBV11-2	TRBD2	TRBJ2-1	.	CASSFPKTSGRTNEQFF	TGTGCCAGCAGCTTCCCAAAGACTAGCGGGCGGACCAATGAGCAGTTCTTC
TRBV19	TRBD1	TRBJ1-4	.	CASSPNTGGWREKLFF	TGTGCCAGTAGTCCAAATACAGGGGGCTGGCGGGAAAAACTGTTTTTT
TRBV19	.	TRBJ1-2	.	CASKNGPNYGYTF	TGTGCCAGTAAAAACGGTCCAAACTATGGCTACACCTTC
TRBV9	TRBD2	TRBJ2-1	.	CASSEGLAVREQFF	TGTGCCAGCAGCGAGGGACTAGCTGTTCGGGAGCAGTTCTTC
TRBV30	.	TRBJ2-7	.	CAWSQASLYEQYF	TGTGCCTGGAGTCAGGCTTCGCTCTACGAGCAGTACTTC
TRBV13	.	TRBJ1-2	.	CASSLDRALGGYTF	TGTGCCAGCAGCTTAGACAGGGCATTGGGGGGCTACACCTTC
TRBV9	.	TRBJ1-2	once	CASSVVRGLDYGYTF	TGTGCCAGCAGCGTCGTAAGGGGGTTGGACTATGGCTACACCTTC
TRBV5-8	.	TRBJ2-3	.	CASSLAGGTDTQYF	TGTGCCAGCAGCTTGGCCGGGGGTACAGATACGCAGTATTTT
TRBV5-1	TRBD2	TRBJ2-1	few	CASSLGLAGNNEQFF	TGCGCCAGCAGCCTCGGACTAGCGGGAAATAATGAGCAGTTCTTC
TRBV7-2	TRBD1	TRBJ1-3	.	CASSLAPQGGGNTIYF	TGTGCCAGCAGCCTAGCCCCTCAGGGGGGAGGAAACACCATATATTTT
TRBV18	TRBD1	TRBJ1-5	.	CASSSGTGDNQPQHF	TGTGCCAGCTCTTCCGGGACAGGGGATAATCAGCCCCAGCATTTT
TRBV6-4	.	TRBJ1-1	.	CASSDGSLDNTEAFF	TGTGCCAGCAGTGACGGGAGCCTCGACAACACTGAAGCTTTCTTT
TRBV9	.	TRBJ2-3	.	CASSVDYTDTQYF	TGTGCCAGCAGCGTAGACTACACAGATACGCAGTATTTT
TRBV13	TRBD2	TRBJ2-1	.	CASSLPGLAGDEQFF	TGTGCCAGCAGCTTACCGGGACTAGCGGGAGATGAGCAGTTCTTC
TRBV6-5	TRBD1	TRBJ1-1	.	CASSYATGVGTEAFF	TGTGCCAGCAGTTACGCCACAGGGGTGGGGACTGAAGCTTTCTTT
TRBV25-1	TRBD1	TRBJ2-3	few	CASSDPHRGVSTDTQYF	TGTGCCAGCAGTGATCCTCACAGGGGAGTTAGCACAGATACGCAGTATTTT
TRBV5-4	TRBD2	TRBJ2-1	.	CASSLTAGGLYNEQFF	TGTGCCAGCAGCTTGACAGCGGGAGGGCTTTACAATGAGCAGTTCTTC